These T cell receptor beta chains were read from a single sample in a study of cytomegalovirus exposure and HLA in healthy donors. Method: immunoSEQ multiplex PCR; TCRdb's copy keeps in-frame clones and lacks some. The table lists tens of thousands of clones, roughly nine tenths of them singletons. Specimen: PBMCs. The receptors shown here come from a man aged 18 to 35 in good health and CMV-seronegative. Both conserved end residues are part of each CDR3. D genes are given only for firm matches. Rows give clone size only sometimes, using once, few, many, or a class for an expanded clone.

clone size	CDR3 length	D gene	J gene	V gene	CDR3 DNA	CDR3 protein
.	13	TRBD1	TRBJ1-5	TRBV2	TGTGCCAGCAGGGGGACAGGGGTTCTGGCCCAGCATTTT	CASRGTGVLAQHF
.	17	TRBD2	TRBJ2-3	TRBV7-8	TGTGCCAGCAGGGTACGGACTAGCCCACAAGGCACAGATACGCAGTATTTT	CASRVRTSPQGTDTQYF
.	13	TRBD2	TRBJ2-5	TRBV11-2	TGTGCCAGCAGACCTGCGGGAGGGGAGACCCAGTACTTC	CASRPAGGETQYF
.	14	.	TRBJ2-5	TRBV5-4	TGTGCCAGCAGCTCTGCGGGGGCGCGAGAGACCCAGTACTTC	CASSSAGARETQYF
.	12	.	TRBJ2-2	TRBV28	TGTGCCAGCAGCCCAATCACCGGGGAGCTGTTTTTT	CASSPITGELFF
.	14	.	TRBJ2-3	TRBV11-3	TGTGCCAGCAGCTTAGGACAAAGCACAGATACGCAGTATTTT	CASSLGQSTDTQYF
.	14	TRBD1	TRBJ2-4	TRBV29-1	TGCAGCGTTACAGGGGGCGAGGTCAAAAACATTCAGTACTTC	CSVTGGEVKNIQYF
.	14	.	TRBJ1-2	TRBV4-1	TGCGCCAGCAGCCAAGGCGGGGGCGGCGGTGGCTACACCTTC	CASSQGGGGGGYTF
.	14	TRBD2	TRBJ2-7	TRBV6-6	TGTGCCAGCGGCCGGGACTACAGCTCCTACGAGCAGTACTTC	CASGRDYSSYEQYF
.	15	TRBD2	TRBJ2-1	TRBV29-1	TGCAGCGTTGGAGGACTAGCGGGAGGATACAATGAGCAGTTCTTC	CSVGGLAGGYNEQFF
few	14	TRBD2	TRBJ2-7	TRBV28	TGTGCCAGCAGTATAGTGGGACTATCCTACGAGCAGTACTTC	CASSIVGLSYEQYF
.	16	.	TRBJ2-1	TRBV4-1	TGCGCCAGCAGCCAAGATTCGGGGGTGGGCAGCAATGAGCAGTTCTTC	CASSQDSGVGSNEQFF
.	18	TRBD2	TRBJ2-1	TRBV7-9	TGTGCCAGCAGTCGCAAACTAGCGGGAGTGGGGCGGGACAATGAGCAGTTCTTC	CASSRKLAGVGRDNEQFF
.	17	TRBD2	TRBJ2-7	TRBV11-2	TGTGCCAGCAGCTTAGATTCGAGACTAGCGGGATCATACGAGCAGTACTTC	CASSLDSRLAGSYEQYF
.	14	TRBD1	TRBJ2-3	TRBV2	TGTGCCAGTGGACAGGGTGGCAACACAGATACGCAGTATTTT	CASGQGGNTDTQYF
.	17	.	TRBJ1-1	TRBV30	TGTGCCAGCCCGAATCCGGGGACACTAGACAAGAACACTGAAGCTTTCTTT	CASPNPGTLDKNTEAFF
.	11	.	TRBJ1-2	TRBV20-1	TGCAGTGGGAGCATAAGCCAGATCTACACCTTC	CSGSISQIYTF
.	16	TRBD1	TRBJ1-3	TRBV5-6	TGTGCCAGCAGCTTCTCCGGGACAGGGACTGGAAACACCATATATTTT	CASSFSGTGTGNTIYF
.	15	TRBD1	TRBJ1-4	TRBV6-1	TGTGCCAGCAGTGAAGGTCAGGGGGCGGGTGAAAAACTGTTTTTT	CASSEGQGAGEKLFF
.	19	TRBD1	TRBJ2-6	TRBV5-1	TGCGCCAGCAGTTCCCCTACAGGGGGTGAGTTTTCCGGGGCCAACGTCCTGACTTTC	CASSSPTGGEFSGANVLTF
.	17	TRBD1	TRBJ2-1	TRBV7-8	TGTGCCAGCAGCTTATATCTAGGGACAGGGGATTACAATGAGCAGTTCTTC	CASSLYLGTGDYNEQFF
once	15	.	TRBJ2-3	TRBV7-9	TGTGCCAGCAGCCCGGGCGCCATGACCCGCGGGACGCAGTATTTT	CASSPGAMTRGTQYF
.	15	.	TRBJ2-7	TRBV19	TGTGCCAGTAGTAGGGATGGGCAGGGAGGCCGCGAGCAGTACTTC	CASSRDGQGGREQYF
.	14	.	TRBJ1-1	TRBV7-6	TGTGCCAGCAGCTTATCCGAGGGGAACACTGAAGCTTTCTTT	CASSLSEGNTEAFF
.	16	.	TRBJ2-7	TRBV7-6	TGTGCCAGCAGCTTAGCGTCGGGGGGACAAGCCTACGAGCAGTACTTC	CASSLASGGQAYEQYF
.	15	.	TRBJ2-5	TRBV21-1	TGTGCCAGCAGCAACCTAGCAGGAGTAAAAGAGACCCAGTACTTC	CASSNLAGVKETQYF
.	15	.	TRBJ2-5	TRBV28	TGTGCCAGCAGCGTCCCCCAGTTTGTCCAAGAGACCCAGTACTTC	CASSVPQFVQETQYF
.	14	.	TRBJ1-4	TRBV18	TGTGCCAGCTCACCACCGGGGTCCGCGGGAGTTAGGTTTTTT	CASSPPGSAGVRFF
once	18	TRBD2	TRBJ2-7	TRBV7-8	TGTGCCAGCAGCTTAGCGAGGCTAGCGGGAGGAAGCCGTAACGAGCAGTACTTC	CASSLARLAGGSRNEQYF
.	16	.	TRBJ2-3	TRBV6-5	TGTGCCAGCAGTTGGGACATCGCGGCAAGCGCAGATACGCAGTATTTT	CASSWDIAASADTQYF
.	13	.	TRBJ2-3	TRBV5-1	TGCGCCAGCAGCTTAACTAGCACAGATACGCAGTATTTT	CASSLTSTDTQYF
.	12	.	TRBJ2-5	TRBV18	TGTGCCAGCTCACCAGGTGGCGAGACCCAGTACTTC	CASSPGGETQYF
once	15	TRBD2	TRBJ2-1	TRBV7-3	TGTGCCAGCAGCCCCTCTAGCGGGAGAAACAATGAGCAGTTCTTC	CASSPSSGRNNEQFF
.	14	TRBD1	TRBJ2-7	TRBV11-2	TGTGCCAGCAGCTTCGCCGGGACAGGGAGGGAGCAGTACTTC	CASSFAGTGREQYF
.	16	.	TRBJ2-1	TRBV2	TGTGCCAGCAGTGGAAATCGGGACACCAAATACAATGAGCAGTTCTTC	CASSGNRDTKYNEQFF
.	14	.	TRBJ1-2	TRBV4-3	TGCGCCAGCAGCCAAGAACCCGGGAACTATGGCTACACCTTC	CASSQEPGNYGYTF
.	14	TRBD2	TRBJ2-7	TRBV9	TGTGCCAGCGGGGGGGGTCCGAGCTCCTACGAGCAGTACTTC	CASGGGPSSYEQYF
.	14	TRBD2	TRBJ2-3	TRBV7-2	TGTGCCAGCAGCCGGGGGGGGACGGCAGATACGCAGTATTTT	CASSRGGTADTQYF
.	15	.	TRBJ1-1	TRBV10-3	TGTGCCATCAGTGAGTCACGCGGGATGAACACTGAAGCTTTCTTT	CAISESRGMNTEAFF
.	14	.	TRBJ2-7	TRBV28	TGTGCCAGCAAGGTGTCCGACAGCACCTACGAGCAGTACTTC	CASKVSDSTYEQYF
.	14	.	TRBJ2-2	TRBV7-3	TGTGCCAGCAGCTTAACTAGCGCCACCGGGGAGCTGTTTTTT	CASSLTSATGELFF
.	13	.	TRBJ2-1	TRBV19	TGTGCCAGTAGTACCCAGGGGCGGAATGAGCAGTTCTTC	CASSTQGRNEQFF
.	15	TRBD2	TRBJ2-7	TRBV11-1	TGTGCCAGCAGCTTGACCGGGACTAGTTCTGCCGAGCAGTACTTC	CASSLTGTSSAEQYF
.	14	.	TRBJ2-1	TRBV29-1	TGCAGCGTGGGAACTGACCCCGCGGGAAATGAGCAGTTCTTC	CSVGTDPAGNEQFF
.	19	TRBD2	TRBJ2-7	TRBV5-1	TGCGCCAGCAGCCCATCCCCTGGGACTAGCGGGTTTTTTTCCTACGAGCAGTACTTC	CASSPSPGTSGFFSYEQYF
.	13	.	TRBJ2-1	TRBV27	TGTGCCAGCAGTTTACCCAGCTACAATGAGCAGTTCTTC	CASSLPSYNEQFF
.	15	.	TRBJ2-2	TRBV6-1	TGTGCCAGCAGTGAAGACAGAGAACTTTCCGGGGAGCTGTTTTTT	CASSEDRELSGELFF
.	15	.	TRBJ1-2	TRBV27	TGTGCCAGCAGTCCCACGAGGGCCACGGGGTATGGCTACACCTTC	CASSPTRATGYGYTF
.	14	.	TRBJ2-1	TRBV6-6	TGTGCCAGCAGTTCGAGGTCGGCCTACAATGAGCAGTTCTTC	CASSSRSAYNEQFF
.	13	.	TRBJ2-7	TRBV11-2	TGTGCCAGCAGCTTGGCGGGGCTCTACGAGCAGTACTTC	CASSLAGLYEQYF
.	15	TRBD2	TRBJ2-7	TRBV7-2	TGTGCCAGCAGGCTTACTAGCGGGGAACGCTACGAGCAGTACTTC	CASRLTSGERYEQYF
.	15	TRBD1	TRBJ1-5	TRBV28	TGTGCCAGCACCACTCTGGACAGGGACAATCAGCCCCAGCATTTT	CASTTLDRDNQPQHF